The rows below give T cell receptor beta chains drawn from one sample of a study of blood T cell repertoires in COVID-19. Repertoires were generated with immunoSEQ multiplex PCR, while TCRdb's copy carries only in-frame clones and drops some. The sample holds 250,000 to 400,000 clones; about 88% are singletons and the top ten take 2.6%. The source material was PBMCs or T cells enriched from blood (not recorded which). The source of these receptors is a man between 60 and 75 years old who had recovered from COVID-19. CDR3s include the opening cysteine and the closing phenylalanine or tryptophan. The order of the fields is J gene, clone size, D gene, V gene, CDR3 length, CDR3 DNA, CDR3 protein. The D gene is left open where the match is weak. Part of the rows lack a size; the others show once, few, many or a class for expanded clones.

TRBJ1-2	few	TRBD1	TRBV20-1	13	TGCAGTGCTAGTCCCGACAGGGACTATGGCTACACCTTC	CSASPDRDYGYTF
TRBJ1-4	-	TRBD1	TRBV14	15	TGTGCCAGCAGTTGGGGACAGGGAACAGGCGAAAAACTGTTTTTT	CASSWGQGTGEKLFF
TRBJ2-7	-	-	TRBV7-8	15	TGTGCCAGCAGCTTGTACGGGACTTCCGACTACGAGCAGTACTTC	CASSLYGTSDYEQYF
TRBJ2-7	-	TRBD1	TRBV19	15	TGTGCCAGTAGTATAACTGGGACAGGGGGGAACGAGCAGTACTTC	CASSITGTGGNEQYF
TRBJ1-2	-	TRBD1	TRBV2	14	TGTGCCAGCAGTGATCTACAGGGGGCCGGTGGCTACACCTTC	CASSDLQGAGGYTF
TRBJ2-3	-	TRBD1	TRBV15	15	TGTGCCACCAGCAAAGACAGGGCCGGCACAGATACGCAGTATTTT	CATSKDRAGTDTQYF
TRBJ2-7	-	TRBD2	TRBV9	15	TGTGCCAGCAGCCAATCCGGGACTAGTTATTACGAGCAGTACTTC	CASSQSGTSYYEQYF
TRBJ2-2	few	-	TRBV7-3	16	TGTGCCAGCAGCTCTGGTACAAGGAGGGATATCGGGGAGCTGTTTTTT	CASSSGTRRDIGELFF
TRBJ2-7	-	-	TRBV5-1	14	TGCGCCAGCAGCCCCCGGGGTACTGCCTACGAGCAGTACTTC	CASSPRGTAYEQYF
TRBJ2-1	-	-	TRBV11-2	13	TGTGCCAGCAGCTTAGGTCGGGGTGATGAGCAGTTCTTC	CASSLGRGDEQFF
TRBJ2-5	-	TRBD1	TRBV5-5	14	TGTGCCAGCAGCCAACAGGGGGCTCGGGAGACCCAGTACTTC	CASSQQGARETQYF
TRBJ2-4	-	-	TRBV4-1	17	TGCGCCAGCAGCCAAGAAGGGCTCGGGGAACCCAAAAACATTCAGTACTTC	CASSQEGLGEPKNIQYF
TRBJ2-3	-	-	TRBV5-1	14	TGCGCCAGCAGCTTGGGAGGGTCGGCAGATACGCAGTATTTT	CASSLGGSADTQYF
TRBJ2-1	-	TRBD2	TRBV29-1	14	TGCAGCCGCGGGGGGAAGAGCTCCTACAATGAGCAGTTCTTC	CSRGGKSSYNEQFF
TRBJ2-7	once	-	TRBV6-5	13	TGTGCCAGCAGTCAACGGGAGAGGGTTGAGCAGTACTTC	CASSQRERVEQYF
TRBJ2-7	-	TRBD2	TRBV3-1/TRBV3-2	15	TGTGCCAGCAGCCTCACCGGGACTAGAGCCTACGAGCAGTACTTC	CASSLTGTRAYEQYF
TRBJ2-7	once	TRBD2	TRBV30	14	TGTGCCTGGAGTCGTTCTAGCGGATTCTACGAGCAGTACTTC	CAWSRSSGFYEQYF
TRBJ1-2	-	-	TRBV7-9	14	TGTGCCAGCACCAGGACGGGATCAAACTATGGCTACACCTTC	CASTRTGSNYGYTF
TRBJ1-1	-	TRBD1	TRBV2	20	TGTGCCAGCAGTGAGCGTACAGACCCCGTCGGCAGGACAGGGGGCACTGAAGCTTTCTTT	CASSERTDPVGRTGGTEAFF
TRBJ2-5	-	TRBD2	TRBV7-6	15	TGTGCCAGCAGCCCCCTAGCGGGGAACCAAGAGACCCAGTACTTC	CASSPLAGNQETQYF
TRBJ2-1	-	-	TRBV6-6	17	TGTGCCAGCAGTCTAAATCCTAATCCGCCCGGCTACAATGAGCAGTTCTTC	CASSLNPNPPGYNEQFF
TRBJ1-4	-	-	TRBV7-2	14	TGTGCCAGCAGCTTGGGCGTCCGGGGTGAAAAACTGTTTTTT	CASSLGVRGEKLFF
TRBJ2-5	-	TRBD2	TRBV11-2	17	TGTGCCAGCAGCTGGGGGGGGATTCCCGGGTACCAAGAGACCCAGTACTTC	CASSWGGIPGYQETQYF
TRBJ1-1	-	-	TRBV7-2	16	TGTGCCAGCAGCTCCTCAGTACGGAGCCTGAACACTGAAGCTTTCTTT	CASSSSVRSLNTEAFF
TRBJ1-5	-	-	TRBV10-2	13	TGCGCCAGCAGTTCTTTGATCGGGCAGCCCCAGCATTTT	CASSSLIGQPQHF
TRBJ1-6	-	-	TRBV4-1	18	TGCGCCAGCAGCGCGGACCCCGGGGGGAGCTCCTATAATTCACCCCTCCACTTT	CASSADPGGSSYNSPLHF
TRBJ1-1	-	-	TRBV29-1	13	TGCAGCGTTGAAAGGAACACCGGGGCTGAAGCTTTCTTT	CSVERNTGAEAFF
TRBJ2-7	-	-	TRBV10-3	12	TGTGCCATCAGTGACTCACAATACGAGCAGTACTTC	CAISDSQYEQYF
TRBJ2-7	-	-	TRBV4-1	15	TGCGCCAGCAGCCAAGATTGGGCAGGGGCCTACGAGCAGTACTTC	CASSQDWAGAYEQYF
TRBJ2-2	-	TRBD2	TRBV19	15	TGTGCCAGTACGTTGGCGGGAGCGGGCACCGGGGAGCTGTTTTTT	CASTLAGAGTGELFF
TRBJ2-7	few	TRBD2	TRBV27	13	TGTGCCAGCAGCCCGGGACTAGCAGCCGAGCAGTACTTC	CASSPGLAAEQYF
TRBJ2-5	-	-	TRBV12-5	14	TGTGCTAGTGCTTTGGGTAGTGGGTGGGACATCCAGTACTTC	CASALGSGWDIQYF
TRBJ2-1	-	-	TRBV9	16	TGTGCCAGCAGCGTAAGCGGAGGGTATCCTGACAATGAGCAGTTCTTC	CASSVSGGYPDNEQFF
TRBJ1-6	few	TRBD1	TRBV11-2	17	TGTGCCAGCAGCCCGGAACAGGGGTTTGGTTGGAATTCACCCCTCCACTTT	CASSPEQGFGWNSPLHF
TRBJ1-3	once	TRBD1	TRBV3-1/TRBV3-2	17	TGTGCCAGCAGCCTATCCGGGACAGGGTCGGCGGGAAACACCATATATTTT	CASSLSGTGSAGNTIYF
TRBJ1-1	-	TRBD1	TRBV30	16	TGTGCCTGGTCAACCGACAGGGGGCGCGTGAACACTGAAGCTTTCTTT	CAWSTDRGRVNTEAFF
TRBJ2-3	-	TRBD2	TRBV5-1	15	TGCGCCAGCAGCTGGGGGGGAGGGCGCACAGATACGCAGTATTTT	CASSWGGGRTDTQYF
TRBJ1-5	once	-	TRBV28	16	TGTGCCAGCACCATGGGGGGGAGCCTTAGCAATCAGCCCCAGCATTTT	CASTMGGSLSNQPQHF
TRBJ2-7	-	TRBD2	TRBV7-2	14	TGTGCCAGCAGCTTAGTCCCTAGCGGCTACGAGCAGTACTTC	CASSLVPSGYEQYF
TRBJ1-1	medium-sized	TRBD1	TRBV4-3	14	TGCGCCAGCAGCCACATACCGGGACAGAGTGAAGCTTTCTTT	CASSHIPGQSEAFF
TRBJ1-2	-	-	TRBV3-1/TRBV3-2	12	TGTGCCAGCAGCAACAGTGCATATGGCTACACCTTC	CASSNSAYGYTF
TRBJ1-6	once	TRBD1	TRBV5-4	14	TGTGCCAGCAGCTTAGGGACAGGGCTCTCACCCCTCCACTTT	CASSLGTGLSPLHF
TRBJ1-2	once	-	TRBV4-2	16	TGTGCCAGCAGCCAAGACCGAGTCCTAATTAACTATGGCTACACCTTC	CASSQDRVLINYGYTF
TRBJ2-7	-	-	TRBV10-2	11	TGCGCCAGCAGGGACTATCGGGGGCAGTACTTC	CASRDYRGQYF
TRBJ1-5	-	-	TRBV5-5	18	TGTGCCAGCAGCTTGTTAGCCAGGGGACGTGATGGCAATCAGCCCCAGCATTTT	CASSLLARGRDGNQPQHF
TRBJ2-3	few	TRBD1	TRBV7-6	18	TGTGCCAGCAGCCAAGCACCCCCAGGACAGGGTTACACAGATACGCAGTATTTT	CASSQAPPGQGYTDTQYF
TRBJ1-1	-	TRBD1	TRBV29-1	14	TGCAGCGTTCGGGACAGGGGTGCGAACACTGAAGCTTTCTTT	CSVRDRGANTEAFF
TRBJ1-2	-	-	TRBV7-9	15	TGTGCCAGCAGCTTAGCCGCGCCACAGGGCCGTGGCTACACCTTC	CASSLAAPQGRGYTF